The TCR beta chain described here comes from a study of blood T cell repertoires in COVID-19. Overall study: Whether acute or convalescent, the COVID-19 samples came from the United States, Italy and Spain. T cells, B-cell-depleted T cells, or PBMCs supplied cDNA or gDNA.

Study processing details: Researchers report that nucleated cell counts were estimated from reference gene primer amplification. Assay: immunoSEQ multiplex PCR; the TCRdb copy retains only in-frame clones and omits some. The V and J calls and the clone size are those of that table, but D and trimming were determined from the DNA. The profile shows about 210,000 clones, 82% of them singletons. From germline, CDR1 is LGHDT and CDR2 YNNKEL (reference sequence). V dropped 4 bases and J dropped 6 bases, with 14 bases sitting between them. The CDR3 totals 14 residues. In this sample, this clone turned up a few times.

The TCR sequence derives from a woman aged 40 to 55 with acute or convalescent COVID-19. Sequences were obtained from peripheral blood. The gene calls are TRBV3-1 (or the pseudogene TRBV3-2) and TRBJ2-3; D perhaps matches TRBD2 (6 bases). The CDR3: CASSLKGTGDTQYF. The CDR3 DNA reads as TGTGCCAGCAGCCTGAAGGGGACTGGGGATACGCAGTATTTT.